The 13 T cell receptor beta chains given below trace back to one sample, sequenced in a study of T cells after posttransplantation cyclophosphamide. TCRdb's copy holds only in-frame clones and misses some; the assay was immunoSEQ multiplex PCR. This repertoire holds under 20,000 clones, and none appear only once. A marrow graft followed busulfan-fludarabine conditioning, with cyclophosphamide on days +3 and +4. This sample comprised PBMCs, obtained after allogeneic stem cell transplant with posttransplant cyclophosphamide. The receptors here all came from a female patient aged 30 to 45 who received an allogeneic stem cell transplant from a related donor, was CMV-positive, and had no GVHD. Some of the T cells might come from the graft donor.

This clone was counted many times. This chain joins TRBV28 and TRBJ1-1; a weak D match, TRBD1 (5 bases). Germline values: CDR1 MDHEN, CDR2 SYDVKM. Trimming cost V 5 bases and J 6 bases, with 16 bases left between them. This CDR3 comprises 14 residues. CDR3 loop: CASSAASGVSEAFF. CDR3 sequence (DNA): TGTGCCAGCAGTGCCGCCTCGGGGGTCTCTGAAGCTTTCTTT.

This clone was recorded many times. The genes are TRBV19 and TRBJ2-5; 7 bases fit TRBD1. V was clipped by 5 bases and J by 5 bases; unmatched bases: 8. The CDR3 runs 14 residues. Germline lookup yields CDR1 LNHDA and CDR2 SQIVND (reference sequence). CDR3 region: CASSRTTGWETQYF. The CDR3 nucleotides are TGTGCCAGTAGTCGAACGACAGGGTGGGAGACCCAGTACTTC.

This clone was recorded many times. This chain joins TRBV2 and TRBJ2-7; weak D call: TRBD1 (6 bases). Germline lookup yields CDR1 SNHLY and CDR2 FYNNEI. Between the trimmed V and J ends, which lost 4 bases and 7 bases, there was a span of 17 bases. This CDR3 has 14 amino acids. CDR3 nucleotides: TGTGCCAGCAGTGCTAGGACAGTAGTAGGGGAGCAGTACTTC. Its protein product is CASSARTVVGEQYF.

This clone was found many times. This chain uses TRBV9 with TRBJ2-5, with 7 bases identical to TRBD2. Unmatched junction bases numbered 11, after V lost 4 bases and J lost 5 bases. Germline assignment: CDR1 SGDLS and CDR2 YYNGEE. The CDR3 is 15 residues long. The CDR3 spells CASSPQPTSSETQYF. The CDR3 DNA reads TGTGCCAGCAGCCCTCAACCGACTAGCTCGGAGACCCAGTACTTC. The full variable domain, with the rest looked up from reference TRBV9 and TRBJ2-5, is DSGVTQTPKHLITATGQRVTLRCSPRSGDLSVYWYQQSLDQGLQFLIQYYNGEERAKGNILERFSAQQFPDLHSELNLSSLELGDSALYFCASSPQPTSSETQYFGPGTRLLVL.

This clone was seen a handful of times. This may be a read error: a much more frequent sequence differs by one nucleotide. CDR3 in DNA: TGTGCCAGCAGCTCGGGACTAGCGTACAATGAGCAGTTCTTC. It yields the protein CASSSGLAYNEQFF. The chain is built from TRBV13 and TRBJ2-1; 10 positions match TRBD2. The junction had 1 base not matched to a gene; V was cut back by 4 bases and J by 4 bases. Germline CDR1 is PRHDT and CDR2 is FYEKMQ (reference sequence). This CDR3 comprises 14 residues.

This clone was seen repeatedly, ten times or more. Written as DNA, the CDR3 is TGTGCCAGCAGGCCCCTAACTAGGCACGGATACAATGAGCAGTTCTTC. Translation gives CASRPLTRHGYNEQFF. The chain is built from TRBV6-6 and TRBJ2-1, with D possibly being TRBD2 (5 bases). CDR3 size: 16 residues. V was cut by 6 bases and J by 4 bases, with 19 bases left in between. Germline CDR1 and CDR2: MNHNY and SVGAGI (reference sequence).

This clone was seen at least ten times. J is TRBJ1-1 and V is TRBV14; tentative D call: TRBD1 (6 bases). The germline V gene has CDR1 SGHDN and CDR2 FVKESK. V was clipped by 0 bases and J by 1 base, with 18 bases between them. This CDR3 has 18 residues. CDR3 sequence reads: CASSQDQLSLGGNTEAFF. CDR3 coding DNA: TGTGCCAGCAGCCAAGATCAATTAAGTTTAGGGGGGAACACTGAAGCTTTCTTT.

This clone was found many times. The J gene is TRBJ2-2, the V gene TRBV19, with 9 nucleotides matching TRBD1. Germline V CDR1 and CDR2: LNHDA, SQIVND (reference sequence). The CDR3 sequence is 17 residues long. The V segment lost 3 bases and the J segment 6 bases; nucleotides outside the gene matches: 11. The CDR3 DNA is TGTGCCAGTAGTATCGGGACAGGGAGACCAGGGGCCGGGGAGCTGTTTTTT. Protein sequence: CASSIGTGRPGAGELFF.

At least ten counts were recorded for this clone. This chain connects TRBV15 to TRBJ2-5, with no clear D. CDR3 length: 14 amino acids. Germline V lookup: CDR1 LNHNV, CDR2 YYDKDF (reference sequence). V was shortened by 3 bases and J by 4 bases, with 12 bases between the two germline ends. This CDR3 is CATSSGSVVETQYF. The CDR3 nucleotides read TGTGCCACCAGCAGCGGTAGTGTGGTAGAGACCCAGTACTTC.

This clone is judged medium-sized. This CDR3 reads CASRTRQGGKTEAFF. DNA of the CDR3: TGTGCCAGTAGAACCAGACAGGGCGGAAAAACTGAAGCTTTCTTT. The V call is TRBV19, the J call TRBJ1-1; 7 nucleotides line up with TRBD1. CDR3 size: 15 residues. Germline V gene sequence: CDR1 LNHDA, CDR2 SQIVND (reference sequence). The J segment lost 5 bases and the V segment lost 6 bases, leaving 12 bases of the junction unmatched.

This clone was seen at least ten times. The CDR3 reads CASSITGGRNEQFF. The CDR3 region has the DNA TGTGCCAGCAGTATCACTGGTGGGCGTAATGAGCAGTTCTTC. The chain combines TRBV7-9 with TRBJ2-1, with unresolved D. The CDR3 has 14 residues. Trimming shortened V by 6 bases and J by 7 bases, and 16 bases separated the two germline ends. The V gene's germline CDR1 is SEHNR and CDR2 FQNEAQ (reference sequence).

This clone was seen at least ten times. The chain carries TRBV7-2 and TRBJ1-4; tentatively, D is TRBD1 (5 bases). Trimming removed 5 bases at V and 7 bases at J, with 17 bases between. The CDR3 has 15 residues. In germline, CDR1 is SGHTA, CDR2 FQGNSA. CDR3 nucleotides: TGTGCCAGCAGCCAACGGAGCACCGGGGGTGAAAAACTGTTTTTT. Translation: CASSQRSTGGEKLFF.

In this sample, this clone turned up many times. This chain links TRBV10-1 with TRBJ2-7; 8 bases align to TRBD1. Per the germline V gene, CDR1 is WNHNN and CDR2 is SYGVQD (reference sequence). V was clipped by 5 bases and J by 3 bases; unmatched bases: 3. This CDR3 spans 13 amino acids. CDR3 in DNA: TGCGCCAGCAGTACCGGACAGGGCTACGAGCAGTACTTC. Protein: CASSTGQGYEQYF.